The 21 T cell receptor beta chains presented below share a single source sample, sequenced in a study of OX40 agonist ivuxolimab in advanced cancers. Profiled with immunoSEQ multiplex PCR; TCRdb holds only in-frame clones, not every one. The data show roughly 70,000 clones, 88% seen once. Sequencing used CD4+ or CD8+ T cells sorted from blood, obtained in a trial of the OX40 agonist ivuxolimab. These receptors originate from an adult with an advanced solid tumor such as melanoma, head and neck, liver or kidney cancer.

The chain employs TRBV18 and TRBJ2-3; 9 nucleotides match TRBD1. The CDR3 sequence is 15 residues long. J was trimmed by 4 bases and V by 0 bases; bases with no gene match: 2. Germline CDR1 and CDR2: KGHSH and LQKENI. The DNA for the CDR3 is TGTGCCAGCTCACCACCTCGGACAGGGGCAGATACGCAGTATTTT. Translating it yields CASSPPRTGADTQYF.

V gene TRBV28 combines with J gene TRBJ2-7; D unresolved. The germline CDR1 and CDR2 sequences are MDHEN and SYDVKM. V was shortened by 3 bases and J by 1 base, with 10 bases between the two germline ends. There are 14 residues in the CDR3. The CDR3 reads CASSLAVVSYEQYF. CDR3 bases: TGTGCCAGCAGTTTGGCAGTAGTTTCCTACGAGCAGTACTTC.

This chain joins TRBV6-5 and TRBJ2-7, with a weak D call TRBD2 (5 bases). Trimming removed 6 bases from V and 4 bases from J, with 19 bases in between. The CDR3 loop spans 15 amino acids. In germline, CDR1 is MNHEY, CDR2 SVGAGI. CDR3 in DNA: TGTGCCAGCAGACCTCCTGGACTCACAACTTACGAGCAGTACTTC. Translation gives CASRPPGLTTYEQYF.

The genes are TRBV18 and TRBJ2-2; a weak D match, TRBD2 (5 bases). Germline values: CDR1 KGHSH, CDR2 LQKENI. V lost 7 bases and J lost 4, with 19 bases in between. This CDR3 is 16 amino acids long. CDR3 sequence reads: CASLLSRTSGTGELFF. CDR3 DNA: TGTGCCAGCTTACTTAGTCGGACTTCGGGCACCGGGGAGCTGTTTTTT.

The table lists this clone with a count of one. Other nucleotide sequences from this sample produce the same CDR3. The chain combines TRBV9 with TRBJ1-2, with D maybe TRBD1 (5 bases). There are 15 residues in the CDR3. From germline, CDR1 is SGDLS and CDR2 YYNGEE. V was pared by 0 bases and J by 3 bases, with 12 bases between. DNA for the CDR3: TGTGCCAGCAGCGTAGGCATGGGGCGAGACTATGGCTACACCTTC. This gives the protein CASSVGMGRDYGYTF.

The rearrangement links TRBV5-6 to TRBJ1-1; D uncertain. V lost 0 bases, J lost 3 bases, and 3 bases lay in between. Germline-derived CDR1 and CDR2 are SGHDT and YYEEEE. This CDR3 spans 12 amino acids. As DNA, the CDR3 is TGTGCCAGCAGCTTGGGGGACACTGAAGCTTTCTTT. This translates into CASSLGDTEAFF. The variable domain in full, completed from reference TRBV5-6 and TRBJ1-1, reads DAGVTQSPTHLIKTRGQQVTLRCSPKSGHDTVSWYQQALGQGPQFIFQYYEEEERQRGNFPDRFSGHQFPNYSSELNVNALLLGDSALYLCASSLGDTEAFFGQGTRLTVV.

This clone was recorded once. The V gene is TRBV5-1, the J gene TRBJ1-4; D unresolved. CDR3 length: 15 amino acids. Germline lookup yields CDR1 SGHRS and CDR2 YFSETQ. Trimming removed 0 bases from V and 8 bases from J, with 14 bases in between. The CDR3 spells CASSLGVPTGEKLFF. In nucleotides, the CDR3 is TGCGCCAGCAGCTTGGGGGTTCCCACTGGGGAAAAACTGTTTTTT.

CDR3: CASSQPLGNSPLHF. CDR3 nucleotide sequence: TGCGCCAGCAGCCAACCCCTAGGGAATTCACCCCTCCACTTT. The genes are TRBV4-1 and TRBJ1-6; D not certain. Germline V gene data show CDR1 as MGHRA and CDR2 as YSYEKL. The ends were cut back, 2 bases at V and 7 bases at J, with 9 bases in the middle. The CDR3 totals 14 residues.

This chain links TRBV5-4 with TRBJ1-4; D is uncertain. V lost 1 base to trimming and J lost 0 bases, with 13 bases between them. Looked up from germline, CDR1 is SGHNT and CDR2 is YYREEE (reference sequence). This CDR3 contains 17 residues. CDR3 DNA: TGTGCCAGCAGCTTGTGGAGGGAAGGTTCAACTAATGAAAAACTGTTTTTT. It codes for CASSLWREGSTNEKLFF.

V and J are TRBV5-1 and TRBJ2-7, with D maybe TRBD1 (6 bases). The germline V gene has CDR1 SGHRS and CDR2 YFSETQ. CDR3 length: 14 amino acids. V lost 5 bases and J 2 bases, leaving 14 bases between the germline ends. The CDR3 region is CASSSHRVPYEQYF. CDR3 sequence (DNA): TGCGCCAGCAGTTCACACAGGGTACCCTACGAGCAGTACTTC.

This clone was seen only a few times. The chain joins TRBV5-1 to TRBJ1-1; D is unclear. Germline CDR1 reads SGHRS; CDR2 reads YFSETQ. Trimming removed 0 bases from V and 5 bases from J, with 17 bases in between. The CDR3 has 16 amino acids. CDR3 DNA sequence: TGCGCCAGCAGCTTGGACGGGGATCTCACCAGAACTGAAGCTTTCTTT. Amino acids: CASSLDGDLTRTEAFF.

The chain couples TRBV5-4 to TRBJ2-1; 7 bases agree with TRBD1. Germline V lookup: CDR1 SGHNT, CDR2 YYREEE (reference sequence). The J segment lost 4 bases and the V segment lost 3 bases, leaving 10 bases of the junction unmatched. This CDR3 has 16 amino acids. As DNA, the CDR3 is TGTGCCAGCAGCTCCCGGGACAGAACCTTTTACAATGAGCAGTTCTTC. Residues: CASSSRDRTFYNEQFF.

This sequence joins TRBV18 and TRBJ2-4; the D is unclear. The CDR3 runs to 12 residues. Germline V CDR1 and CDR2: KGHSH, LQKENI. V gave up 3 bases and J gave up 1 base, with 1 base separating them. The CDR3 DNA reads TGTGCCAGCTCACCGGCCAAAAACATTCAGTACTTC. Amino acid sequence: CASSPAKNIQYF.

V and J are TRBV25-1 and TRBJ1-4; D call uncertain. The CDR3 has 15 amino acids. The germline V gene has CDR1 MGHDK and CDR2 SYGVNS. Trimming shortened V by 3 bases and J by 8 bases, and 16 bases separated the two germline ends. Written as DNA, the CDR3 is TGTGCCAGCAGTGATCCCCGCAGAGACTCGGAAAAACTGTTTTTT. This encodes CASSDPRRDSEKLFF.

V usage is TRBV19 and J usage is TRBJ2-3, with 7 bases lining up with TRBD1. With 4 bases clipped from V and 5 bases from J, the junction kept 6 bases outside the gene matches. This CDR3 is 14 amino acids long. Germline CDR1 LNHDA, CDR2 SQIVND (reference sequence). CDR3 sequence: CASSKGAREDTQYF. CDR3 sequence (DNA): TGTGCCAGTAGTAAGGGGGCGCGTGAAGATACGCAGTATTTT.

The chain recombines TRBV28 with TRBJ1-2, with 9 bases that match TRBD1. The germline gives CDR1 MDHEN, CDR2 SYDVKM. The length of the CDR3 is 15 residues. With V trimmed by 6 bases and J by 3 bases, 8 bases remained unmatched. The CDR3 DNA reads TGTGCCAGCAGCCCTGGACAGGGGAGTTACTATGGCTACACCTTC. Its protein is CASSPGQGSYYGYTF.

This chain connects TRBV11-2 to TRBJ2-1; a possible D gene is TRBD1 (6 bases). With 6 bases removed from V and 8 bases from J, the gap between germline ends came to 11 bases. The CDR3 has 12 amino acids. Germline CDR1 SGHAT, CDR2 FQNNGV. CDR3 residues: CASSLQGYEQFF. CDR3 sequence (DNA): TGTGCCAGCAGTTTACAGGGCTATGAGCAGTTCTTC.

The rearrangement uses TRBV19 and TRBJ2-7, with 8 bases aligning to TRBD1. Germline V gene lookup returns CDR1 LNHDA and CDR2 SQIVND (reference sequence). This CDR3 comprises 15 residues. The V and J ends lost 1 base and 3 bases, in that order; junction bases with no gene match: 5. CDR3 sequence (DNA): TGTGCCAGTAGTATAGCCGGGACAGGCAACTACGAGCAGTACTTC. It codes for CASSIAGTGNYEQYF.

The V call is TRBV2, the J call TRBJ1-4; 7 bases map to TRBD1. With 6 bases clipped from V and 5 bases from J, the junction kept 9 bases outside the gene matches. This CDR3 is built from 15 residues. Germline V lookup: CDR1 SNHLY, CDR2 FYNNEI. The CDR3 coding sequence is TGTGCCAGCAGGATCGACAGGGAGGGGAATGAAAAACTGTTTTTT. It yields the protein CASRIDREGNEKLFF.

The CDR3 spells CASSEKSGSIYGYTF. The CDR3 DNA follows: TGTGCCAGCAGTGAAAAATCCGGGTCGATATATGGCTACACCTTC. The chain uses TRBV25-1 and TRBJ1-2, with D hard to call. The CDR3 is made up of 15 amino acids. Germline lookup yields CDR1 MGHDK and CDR2 SYGVNS. The V and J ends lost 2 bases and 5 bases respectively, with 15 bases between them.

The chain employs TRBV6-5 and TRBJ2-1; TRBD1 aligns across 10 bases. The ends lost 5 bases at V and 3 bases at J; junction bases unmatched: 4. This CDR3 has 15 residues. CDR1 and CDR2 (germline): MNHEY, SVGAGI. CDR3 in DNA: TGTGCCAGCAGTGGCCGGGACAGGGGCTACAATGAGCAGTTCTTC. This gives the protein CASSGRDRGYNEQFF.